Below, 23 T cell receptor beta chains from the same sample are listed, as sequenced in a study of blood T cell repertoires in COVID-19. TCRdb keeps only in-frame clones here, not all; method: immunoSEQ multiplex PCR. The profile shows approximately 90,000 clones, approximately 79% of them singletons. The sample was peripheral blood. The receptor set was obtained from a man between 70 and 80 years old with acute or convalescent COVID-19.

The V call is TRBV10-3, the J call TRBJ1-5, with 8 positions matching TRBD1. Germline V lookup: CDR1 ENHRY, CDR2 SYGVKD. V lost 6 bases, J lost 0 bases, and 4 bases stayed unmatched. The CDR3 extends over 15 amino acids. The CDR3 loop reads CAISGGTGSNQPQHF. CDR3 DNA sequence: TGTGCCATCAGCGGAGGGACAGGTAGCAATCAGCCCCAGCATTTT.

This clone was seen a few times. CDR3 amino acids: CASSLKGASSYEQYF. The CDR3 region has the DNA TGTGCCAGCAGCTTGAAAGGGGCGAGCTCCTACGAGCAGTACTTC. This chain links TRBV5-4 with TRBJ2-7, with a possible D match to TRBD1 (5 bases). The V and J ends lost 1 base and 0 bases respectively, with 11 bases between them. CDR1 is SGHNT and CDR2 is YYREEE in the germline V gene (reference sequence). CDR3 length equals 15 residues. The complete variable domain, with remaining parts taken from reference TRBV5-4 and TRBJ2-7, reads ETGVTQSPTHLIKTRGQQVTLRCSSQSGHNTVSWYQQALGQGPQFIFQYYREEENGRGNFPPRFSGLQFPNYSSELNVNALELDDSALYLCASSLKGASSYEQYFGPGTRLTVT.

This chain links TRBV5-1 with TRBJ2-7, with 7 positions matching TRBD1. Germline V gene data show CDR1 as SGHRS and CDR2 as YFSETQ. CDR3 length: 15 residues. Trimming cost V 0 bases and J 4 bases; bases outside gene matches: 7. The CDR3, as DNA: TGCGCCAGCAGCTTGGGGTACGGGACAGTTTACGAGCAGTACTTC. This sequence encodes CASSLGYGTVYEQYF.

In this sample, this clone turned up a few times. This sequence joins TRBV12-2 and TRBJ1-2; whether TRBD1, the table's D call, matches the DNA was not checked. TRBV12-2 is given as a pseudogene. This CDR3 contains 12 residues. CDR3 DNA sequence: TGTGCAAGTCGCTTAAGGACATATGGCTACACCTTC. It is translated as CASRLRTYGYTF.

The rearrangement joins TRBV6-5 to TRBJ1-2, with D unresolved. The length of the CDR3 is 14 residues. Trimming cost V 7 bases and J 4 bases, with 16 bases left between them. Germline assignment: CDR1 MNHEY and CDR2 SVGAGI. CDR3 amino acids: CASTTHGRGYGYTF. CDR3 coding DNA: TGTGCCAGCACAACACATGGGAGAGGCTATGGCTACACCTTC.

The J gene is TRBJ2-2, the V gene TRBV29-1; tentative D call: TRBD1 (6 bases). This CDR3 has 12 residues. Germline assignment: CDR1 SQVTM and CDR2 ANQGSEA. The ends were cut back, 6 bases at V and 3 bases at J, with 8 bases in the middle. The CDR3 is CSVRGDTGELFF. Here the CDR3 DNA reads TGCAGCGTCAGGGGCGACACCGGGGAGCTGTTTTTT.

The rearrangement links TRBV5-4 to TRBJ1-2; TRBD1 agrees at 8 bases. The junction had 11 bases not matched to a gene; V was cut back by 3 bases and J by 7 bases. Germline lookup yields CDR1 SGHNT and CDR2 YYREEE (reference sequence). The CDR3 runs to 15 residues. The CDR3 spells CASSYNKQGGTGYTF. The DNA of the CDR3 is TGTGCCAGCAGCTACAACAAACAGGGGGGAACTGGCTACACCTTC.

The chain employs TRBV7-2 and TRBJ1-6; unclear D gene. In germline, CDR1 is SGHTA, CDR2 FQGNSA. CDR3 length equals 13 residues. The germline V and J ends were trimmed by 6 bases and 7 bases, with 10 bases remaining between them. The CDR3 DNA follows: TGTGCCAGCAGGTATCCGGGGAATTCACCCCTCCACTTT. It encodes CASRYPGNSPLHF.

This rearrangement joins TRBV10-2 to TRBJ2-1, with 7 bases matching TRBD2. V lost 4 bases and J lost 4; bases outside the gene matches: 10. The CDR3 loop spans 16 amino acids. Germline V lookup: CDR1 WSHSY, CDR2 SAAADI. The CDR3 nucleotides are TGCGCCAGCAGTGGCCGGGAGGAGCGTACGTACAATGAGCAGTTCTTC. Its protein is CASSGREERTYNEQFF.

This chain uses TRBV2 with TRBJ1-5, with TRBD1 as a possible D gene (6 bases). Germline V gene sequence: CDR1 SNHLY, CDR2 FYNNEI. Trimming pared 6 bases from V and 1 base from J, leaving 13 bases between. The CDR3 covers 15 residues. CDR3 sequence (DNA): TGTGCCAGCAGGGTTCGGACAGCCAGCAATCAGCCCCAGCATTTT. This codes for CASRVRTASNQPQHF.

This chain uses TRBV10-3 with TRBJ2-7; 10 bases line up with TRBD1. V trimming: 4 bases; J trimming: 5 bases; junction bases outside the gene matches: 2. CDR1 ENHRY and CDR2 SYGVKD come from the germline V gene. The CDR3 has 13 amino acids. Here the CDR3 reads CAISGTGGDEQYV. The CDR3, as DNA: TGTGCCATCAGTGGGACAGGGGGTGACGAGCAGTACGTC.

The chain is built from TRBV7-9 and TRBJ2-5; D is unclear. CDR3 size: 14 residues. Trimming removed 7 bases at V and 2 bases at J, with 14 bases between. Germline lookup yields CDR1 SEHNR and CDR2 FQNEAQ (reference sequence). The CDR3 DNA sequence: TGTGCCAGCAAGAGAAGCACGCGGCAAGAGACCCAGTACTTC. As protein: CASKRSTRQETQYF.

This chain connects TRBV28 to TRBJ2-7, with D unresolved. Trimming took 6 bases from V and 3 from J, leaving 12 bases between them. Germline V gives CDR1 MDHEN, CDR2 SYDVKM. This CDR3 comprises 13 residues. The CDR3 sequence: CASRAGYDYEQYF. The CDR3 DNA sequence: TGTGCCAGCAGGGCAGGTTATGACTACGAGCAGTACTTC. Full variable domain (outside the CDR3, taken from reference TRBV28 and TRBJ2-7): DVKVTQSSRYLVKRTGEKVFLECVQDMDHENMFWYRQDPGLGLRLIYFSYDVKMKEKGDIPEGYSVSREKKERFSLILESASTNQTSMYLCASRAGYDYEQYFGPGTRLTVT.

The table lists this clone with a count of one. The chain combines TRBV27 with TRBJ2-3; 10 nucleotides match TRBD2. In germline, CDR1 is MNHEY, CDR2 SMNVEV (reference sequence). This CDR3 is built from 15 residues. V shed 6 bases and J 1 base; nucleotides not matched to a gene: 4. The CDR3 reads CASRPGTSGTDTQYF. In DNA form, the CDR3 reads TGTGCCAGCAGGCCTGGGACTAGCGGCACAGATACGCAGTATTTT.

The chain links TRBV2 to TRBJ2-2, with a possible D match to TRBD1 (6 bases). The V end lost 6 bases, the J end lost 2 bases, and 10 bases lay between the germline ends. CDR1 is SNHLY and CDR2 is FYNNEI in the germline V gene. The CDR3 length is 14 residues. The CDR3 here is CASRGTPNTGELFF. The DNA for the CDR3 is TGTGCCAGCAGAGGGACACCCAACACCGGGGAGCTGTTTTTT.

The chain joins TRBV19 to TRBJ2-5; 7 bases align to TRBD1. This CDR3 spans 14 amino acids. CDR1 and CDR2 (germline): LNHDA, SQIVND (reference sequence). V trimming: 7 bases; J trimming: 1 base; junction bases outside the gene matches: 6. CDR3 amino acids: CASTQGGPQETQYF. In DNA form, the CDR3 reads TGTGCCAGTACTCAAGGGGGCCCCCAAGAGACCCAGTACTTC.

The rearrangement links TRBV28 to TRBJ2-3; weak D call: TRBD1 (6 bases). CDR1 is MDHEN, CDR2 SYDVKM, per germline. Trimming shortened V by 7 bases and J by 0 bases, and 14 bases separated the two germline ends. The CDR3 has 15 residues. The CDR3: CASIHTGPSTDTQYF. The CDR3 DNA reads TGTGCCAGCATCCACACAGGGCCGAGCACAGATACGCAGTATTTT.

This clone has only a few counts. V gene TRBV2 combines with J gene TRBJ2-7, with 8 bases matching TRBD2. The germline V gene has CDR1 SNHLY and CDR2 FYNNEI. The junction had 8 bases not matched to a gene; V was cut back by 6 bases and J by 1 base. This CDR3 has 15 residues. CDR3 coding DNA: TGTGCCAGCAGGGACCGGAGCGGGGGTTCCTACGAGCAGTACTTC. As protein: CASRDRSGGSYEQYF.

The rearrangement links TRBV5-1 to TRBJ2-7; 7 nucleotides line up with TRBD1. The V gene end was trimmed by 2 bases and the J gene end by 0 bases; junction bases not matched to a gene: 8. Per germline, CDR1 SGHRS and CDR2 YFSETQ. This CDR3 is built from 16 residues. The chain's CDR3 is CASSFGTTGISYEQYF. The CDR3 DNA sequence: TGCGCCAGCAGCTTTGGGACGACAGGGATCTCCTACGAGCAGTACTTC.

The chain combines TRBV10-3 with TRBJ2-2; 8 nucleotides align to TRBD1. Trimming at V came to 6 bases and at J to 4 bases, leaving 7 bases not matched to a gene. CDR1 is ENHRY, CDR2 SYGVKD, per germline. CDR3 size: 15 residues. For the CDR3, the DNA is TGTGCCATCAGCTCCGGACAGGGAAGCACCGGGGAGCTGTTTTTT. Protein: CAISSGQGSTGELFF.

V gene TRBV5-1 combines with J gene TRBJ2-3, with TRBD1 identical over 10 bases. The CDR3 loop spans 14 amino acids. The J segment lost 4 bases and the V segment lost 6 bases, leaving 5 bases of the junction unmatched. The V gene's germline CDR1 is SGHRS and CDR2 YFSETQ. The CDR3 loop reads CASTRGQGADTQYF. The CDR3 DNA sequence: TGCGCCAGCACCCGCGGACAGGGGGCAGATACGCAGTATTTT.

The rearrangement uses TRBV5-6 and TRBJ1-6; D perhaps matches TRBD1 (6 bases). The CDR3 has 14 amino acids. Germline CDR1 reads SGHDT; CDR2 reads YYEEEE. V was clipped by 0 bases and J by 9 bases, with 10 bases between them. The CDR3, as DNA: TGTGCCAGCAGCTTGGTCACAGGGCTTTCACCCCTCCACTTT. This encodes CASSLVTGLSPLHF.

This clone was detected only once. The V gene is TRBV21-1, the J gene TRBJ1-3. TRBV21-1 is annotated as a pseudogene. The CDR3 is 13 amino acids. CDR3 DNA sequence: TGTGCCAGCAGAAAATACTCTGGAAACACCATATATTTT. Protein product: CASRKYSGNTIYF.